Ten or more counts support the clone carrying this T cell receptor beta chain. The data belong to a study of Graves' ophthalmopathy and Graves' hyperthyroidism. As for the study in general: Ahead of any treatment, peripheral blood was obtained at the initial diagnosis.

From RNA, the CDR3 regions of TCR beta chains were amplified and sequenced. In the first round, RT-PCR was carried out with HTBI primers, and a multiplex PCR formed the second round. TCRdb reprocessed the multiplex PCR reads via MiXCR and lists one record per CDR3 protein. Found here are 200,000 to 250,000 distinct CDR3 sequences, just under 30% of them singletons; the top ten hold approximately 9%. Moderate-to-severe activity, CAS at least 3, NOSPECS at least 4 and duration under 3 months characterized donors with ophthalmopathy. What supplied the PBMCs was roughly 10 ml of fresh peripheral blood. CDR1 MNHNS and CDR2 SASEGT come from the germline V gene. V lost 8 bases to trimming and J lost 3 bases; unmatched junction nucleotides: 10. The CDR3 is 14 amino acids.

The V gene is TRBV6-1, the J gene TRBJ2-7, with 7 bases lining up with TRBD2. Sequencing was done on a sample of peripheral blood. This TCR derives from a man over 45 with Graves' ophthalmopathy. Here the CDR3 DNA reads TGTGCCAGCCAAATTACTAGCGTTCACTACGAGCAGTACTTC. Its translation: CASQITSVHYEQYF.